This section outlines one T cell receptor (beta chain) sequence together with its context. Its specific antigen is unknown. The record has no base qualities; no much larger clone is one base away. To prepare the library, the immunoSEQ multiplex PCR assay was applied. The paper's data handling went like this. During preprocessing, nonproductive sequences were removed, along with CDR3s that did not begin with C, did not end with F or W, or were shorter than 7 amino acids. The MANAFEST web app identified antigen-specific clonotypes based on expansion compared with the reference and other culture wells. A clone was considered positive if the clone showed significant expansion compared with the reference culture in 2 of 3 replicate wells at an FDR below 0.05. For a clone to be considered positive, significant expansion relative to all other tandem wells and an odds ratio above 5 were also required. After three terminal residues were trimmed from each end, CDR3 homology was quantified as pairwise Levenshtein distance using the stringdist R package. This immuneACCESS table, as held by TCRdb, lists in-frame sequences with V and J called but not all clones. Of the missing ones, under half trace to an unresolved V gene in checked studies; the others have no known cause. V, J and clone size are those of that table, while D and trimming were read from the DNA. This sample has 25,000 to 30,000 clones in its table, and 60% to 75% of those were observed once. The leading ten clones occupy 10% to 15% of the sample.

The data originate from a study of CD4 T cells in relation to SARS-CoV-2 and coronaviruses (dated by TCRdb to the early 2020s). Turning to the overall study: The ViraFEST assay cultured PBMCs with antigen for under 13 days, then sequenced TCR beta CDR3s to find antigen-specific clonal expansions. The Adaptive Biotechnologies TCR-sequencing kit was used to sequence samples from three pre-COVID donors and the naive versus memory experiments, whereas other data were Illumina-based. At the level of individual TCR clonotypes, the study measured memory CD4+ T cell crossreactivity between SARS-CoV-2 spike protein and common cold coronavirus spike proteins. An HIV-1 Nef peptide pool or a no-peptide culture served as the negative reference condition. Expansion assays from other donors in the study were sequenced with a different, Illumina-based TCR-beta assay. Shared crossreactive spike epitopes were mapped to their HLA restriction using patient-derived lymphoblastoid cell lines. The study at large found these results: No donor contributed both pre-pandemic and post-infection samples, which limited tracing the source of pre-existing responses. Because the crossreactivity analysis focused on spike protein, crossreactivity against other viral proteins was not assessed. Roughly 60% of donors had memory CD4+ clonotypes that crossrecognized SARS-CoV-2 and at least one common cold coronavirus spike. Crossreactive clones showed significantly weaker SARS-CoV-2-driven expansion than monoreactive clones, consistent with antigenic imprinting. The study was constrained by small numbers of patients and of tested TCRs.

From the cysteine up to the phenylalanine, the CDR3 has a length of 15 residues. The retained sequence is limited to the CDR3, 45 bases, with the frame set at the first base. CDR1 and CDR2 were assigned from the germline V gene as SNHLY and FYNNEI. Trimming removed 6 bases from V and 2 bases from J, leaving 14 bases between the germline ends. CD4+ T cells from unexposed donors were collected before the COVID-19 pandemic (2011-2018). After less than 13 days of culture, CD4+ T cells were isolated with the EasySep CD4+ T cell isolation kit. As cell number allowed, CD4+ T cells from unexposed donors were tested for reactivity to SARS-CoV-2 S and N and to four common cold coronavirus spike pools. About 2 million PBMCs per well were cultured in IMDM with approximately 5% human AB serum and roughly 10 IU/ml IL-2. Half of the culture medium was replaced with fresh IL-2-containing medium on days 3 and 7. Each peptide culture condition was generally run in triplicate replicate wells. Leukapheresis product for the unexposed donors was bought commercially. PBMCs were isolated from leukapheresis product or whole blood by Ficoll-Paque PLUS gradient centrifugation. PBMCs were either cryopreserved at -140 degrees C or used fresh in the expansion assay. The QIAamp Micro DNA Kit was used to extract genomic DNA from the CD4+ T cells.

This clonotype was sampled from a human donor in good health. The chain links TRBV2 with TRBJ1-3, with the D gene call left open. Sequences were obtained from CD4+ T cells from PBMCs, cultured in vitro. The CDR3 here reads CASRVERGPGNTIYF. Read as DNA, the sequence is TGTGCCAGCAGAGTCGAGCGAGGGCCTGGAAACACCATATATTTT.